This entry describes one TCR beta chain. The antigen remains undetermined. Sequencing used immunoSEQ multiplex PCR; TCRdb keeps in-frame clones, though not all of them. The sample carries roughly 8,300 clones, approximately 80% recorded once. Germline loops: CDR1 SNHLY, CDR2 FYNNEI. This CDR3 spans 15 amino acids. With V trimmed by 6 bases and J by 9 bases, 13 bases remained unmatched. This record belongs to a study of brain metastases from non-small cell lung cancer. The study, taken as a whole, reports: Brain metastases shared most TCR repertoire with primaries, with sparse T cells.

This clonotype was obtained from a donor at least 40 years old with non-small cell lung cancer. The rearrangement joins TRBV2 to TRBJ2-5; TRBD2 agrees at 10 bases. The specimen sequenced was primary lung tumor tissue. CDR3 bases: TGTGCCAGCAGGCTCCGGACTAGCGGCCCCGCGGCCCAGTACTTC. Translation: CASRLRTSGPAAQYF.